Each of the 28 T cell receptor beta chains below was sequenced from the same sample in a study of control samples from healthy donors and cancer patients. Generated by immunoSEQ multiplex PCR, the TCRdb table keeps only in-frame clones and is missing some. The table records approximately 86,000 clones, about 84% of them present only once. Sequencing was performed on blood. These receptors all come from a woman between 35 and 50 years old in good health.

This chain connects TRBV24-1 to TRBJ2-2; TRBD1 aligns across 10 bases. The V segment lost 0 bases and the J segment 6 bases; nucleotides outside the gene matches: 6. Germline loops: CDR1 KGHDR, CDR2 SFDVKD. This CDR3 comprises 17 residues. CDR3 DNA: TGTGCCACCAGTGATTTGGGGACAGGGGAACGGCCCGGGGAGCTGTTTTTT. Amino acid sequence: CATSDLGTGERPGELFF.

The chain has TRBV7-8 and TRBJ1-1, with a possible D match to TRBD1 (5 bases). The CDR3 runs to 14 residues. Trimming took off 9 bases at V and 0 bases at J, with 14 bases between the two ends. CDR1 and CDR2 (germline): SGHVS, FQNEAQ. CDR3 in amino acids: CASSGGTLNTEAFF. The CDR3 DNA is TGTGCCAGTAGTGGAGGGACCCTGAACACTGAAGCTTTCTTT. The full variable domain, its missing parts supplied by reference TRBV7-8 and TRBJ1-1, is GAGVSQSPRYKVAKRGQDVALRCDPISGHVSLFWYQQALGQGPEFLTYFQNEAQLDKSGLPSDRFFAERPEGSVSTLKIQRTQQEDSAVYLCASSGGTLNTEAFFGQGTRLTVV.

This chain connects TRBV5-1 to TRBJ1-2, with D tentatively TRBD1 (5 bases). CDR1 is SGHRS, CDR2 YFSETQ, per germline. CDR3 length: 12 residues. V was trimmed by 4 bases and J by 10 bases, leaving 14 bases between them. The CDR3 sequence: CASSVRDRDYTF. CDR3 nucleotides: TGCGCCAGCAGCGTTCGCGACAGAGACTACACCTTC.

V gene TRBV5-1 combines with J gene TRBJ2-3, with D perhaps matching TRBD1 or TRBD2 (5 bases each). The germline CDR1 and CDR2 sequences are SGHRS and YFSETQ. The CDR3 extends over 18 amino acids. Trimming removed 1 base at V and 0 bases at J, with 18 bases between. The CDR3 nucleotides are TGCGCCAGCAGCTTGTGGATCCCATCGGGGCCGAGCACAGATACGCAGTATTTT. Its protein is CASSLWIPSGPSTDTQYF.

The chain links TRBV4-3 to TRBJ1-2; tentative D call: TRBD1 (6 bases). The germline V and J ends were trimmed by 0 bases and 0 bases, with 17 bases remaining between them. CDR3 length: 18 residues. Germline CDR1 and CDR2: LGHNA and YSLEER. The DNA for the CDR3 is TGCGCCAGCAGCCAAGATCGTCCAGGGGCGCCTACTAACTATGGCTACACCTTC. Protein product: CASSQDRPGAPTNYGYTF.

In DNA form, the CDR3 reads TGTGCCAGCAGCACTACAGGGGACTATGGCTACACCTTC. This gives the protein CASSTTGDYGYTF. The rearrangement links TRBV7-8 to TRBJ1-2; TRBD1 matches at 7 bases. V shed 5 bases, J shed 3 bases, and the junction held 3 bases outside the gene matches. This CDR3 comprises 13 residues. Looked up from germline, CDR1 is SGHVS and CDR2 is FQNEAQ.

The rearrangement uses TRBV18 and TRBJ1-5; D is uncertain. The CDR3 runs to 14 residues. CDR1 and CDR2 (germline): KGHSH, LQKENI. Trimming stripped 6 bases from V and 6 bases from J, with 15 bases between. This CDR3 is CASSTIRHGQPQHF. The CDR3 DNA sequence: TGTGCCAGCTCCACCATACGACATGGTCAGCCCCAGCATTTT.

This chain links TRBV5-6 with TRBJ1-5; D unclear. Germline assignment: CDR1 SGHDT and CDR2 YYEEEE. This CDR3 region has 14 residues. Trimming pared 1 base from V and 1 base from J, leaving 6 bases between. CDR3 nucleotides: TGTGCCAGCAGCTTGAGTCGGAGCAATCAGCCCCAGCATTTT. It specifies CASSLSRSNQPQHF.

The chain uses TRBV30 and TRBJ1-1; maybe TRBD1 (5 bases). Germline CDR1 is GTSNPN and CDR2 is SVGIG (reference sequence). V lost 2 bases, J lost 1 base, and 8 bases lay in between. The CDR3 length is 13 residues. As DNA, the CDR3 is TGTGCCTGGAGTCAAGGGGCGAACACTGAAGCTTTCTTT. Translating gives CAWSQGANTEAFF.

The chain recombines TRBV5-1 with TRBJ1-3; D remains ambiguous. Germline CDR1 SGHRS, CDR2 YFSETQ. V dropped 4 bases and J dropped 2 bases, with 16 bases sitting between them. CDR3 length: 16 residues. In DNA, the CDR3 is TGCGCCAGCAGCCAAACAGTCACGGGAACTGGAAACACCATATATTTT. Its protein is CASSQTVTGTGNTIYF.

This clone was counted only a few times. This chain connects TRBV25-1 to TRBJ1-1, with 7 bases matching TRBD1. Germline trimming cut 4 bases from V and 4 bases from J; bases unmatched to any gene: 6. The germline V gene has CDR1 MGHDK and CDR2 SYGVNS. CDR3 length equals 14 residues. The chain's CDR3 is CASSALTGRTEAFF. CDR3 sequence (DNA): TGTGCCAGCAGTGCCTTGACAGGGCGCACTGAAGCTTTCTTT.

The sample holds one count of this clone. The rearrangement uses TRBV5-1 and TRBJ2-3; 14 positions match TRBD2. Germline V gene sequence: CDR1 SGHRS, CDR2 YFSETQ. V trimming: 4 bases; J trimming: 2 bases; junction bases outside the gene matches: 6. CDR3 size: 17 residues. CDR3 protein: CASSPPGLAGATDTQYF. CDR3 nucleotide sequence: TGCGCCAGCAGCCCACCGGGACTAGCGGGGGCCACAGATACGCAGTATTTT.

V and J are TRBV6-6 and TRBJ2-1, with D possibly TRBD1 on 7 matching bases. V lost 4 bases, J lost 7 bases, and 14 bases lay in between. The CDR3 totals 14 residues. Looked up from germline, CDR1 is MNHNY and CDR2 is SVGAGI (reference sequence). CDR3 DNA: TGTGCCAGCAGTTGGAGGGGGCAGGGTAATGAGCAGTTCTTC. This encodes CASSWRGQGNEQFF.

The chain combines TRBV25-1 with TRBJ1-4; D is unclear. The V end was cut by 3 bases, the J end by 0 bases, with 14 bases between. The CDR3 is made up of 17 amino acids. Germline CDR1 MGHDK, CDR2 SYGVNS. The chain's CDR3 is CASSDPTPLSTNEKLFF. In nucleotides, the CDR3 is TGTGCCAGCAGTGACCCGACACCCTTATCAACTAATGAAAAACTGTTTTTT.

The genes are TRBV9 and TRBJ2-5; TRBD1 matches 7 bases. Unmatched junction bases numbered 11, after V lost 8 bases and J lost 1 base. The CDR3 has 15 residues. CDR1 is SGDLS, CDR2 YYNGEE, per germline. The CDR3 coding sequence is TGTGCCAGGGCTACCTGGGGACAGTTCCAAGAGACCCAGTACTTC. It specifies CARATWGQFQETQYF.

The chain couples TRBV7-2 to TRBJ2-5; 7 bases line up with TRBD2. Germline V gene lookup returns CDR1 SGHTA and CDR2 FQGNSA. V was clipped by 1 base and J by 2 bases; unmatched bases: 1. This CDR3 contains 14 residues. The chain's CDR3 is CASSLGSGQETQYF. The CDR3 DNA is TGTGCCAGCAGCTTAGGTAGCGGGCAAGAGACCCAGTACTTC.

This chain connects TRBV30 to TRBJ1-2; D is uncertain. From germline, CDR1 is GTSNPN and CDR2 SVGIG (reference sequence). Trimming removed 2 bases from V and 7 bases from J, with 14 bases in between. The CDR3 totals 13 residues. CDR3 in amino acids: CAWSPLSFGGYTF. CDR3 in DNA: TGTGCCTGGAGTCCCTTGTCATTCGGTGGCTACACCTTC.

This clone has a handful of counts. The CDR3 DNA reads TGTGCCAGCAGTGAAGGGACAGCTAACTATGGCTACACCTTC. This gives the protein CASSEGTANYGYTF. The rearrangement joins TRBV6-1 to TRBJ1-2; weak D call: TRBD1 (6 bases). This CDR3 region has 14 residues. Germline loops: CDR1 MNHNS, CDR2 SASEGT. The V gene lost 1 base and the J gene lost 0 bases, with 6 bases spanning the gap.

The chain recombines TRBV15 with TRBJ2-7; a weak D match, TRBD1 (6 bases). From germline, CDR1 is LNHNV and CDR2 YYDKDF (reference sequence). The CDR3 extends over 17 amino acids. Trimming removed 0 bases at V and 2 bases at J, with 17 bases between. CDR3 DNA: TGTGCCACCAGCAGAGAGTGGAGCCCCGGGACAACCTACGAGCAGTACTTC. This sequence encodes CATSREWSPGTTYEQYF.

The chain has TRBV19 and TRBJ1-2; 10 nucleotides agree with TRBD1. CDR1 and CDR2 (germline): LNHDA, SQIVND (reference sequence). The CDR3 is 13 amino acids. V trimming: 3 bases; J trimming: 6 bases; junction bases outside the gene matches: 1. The CDR3 coding sequence is TGTGCCAGTAGTATCGGACAGGGGGATGGCTACACCTTC. As protein: CASSIGQGDGYTF.

The chain recombines TRBV5-6 with TRBJ1-1; 8 positions agree with TRBD1. CDR3 length: 16 amino acids. From germline, CDR1 is SGHDT and CDR2 YYEEEE. The V segment lost 0 bases and the J segment 0 bases; nucleotides outside the gene matches: 4. CDR3 coding DNA: TGTGCCAGCAGCTTGGGTGACAGGGGAATGAACACTGAAGCTTTCTTT. Translated: CASSLGDRGMNTEAFF. Together with reference TRBV5-6 and TRBJ1-1, the CDR3 gives the full variable domain: DAGVTQSPTHLIKTRGQQVTLRCSPKSGHDTVSWYQQALGQGPQFIFQYYEEEERQRGNFPDRFSGHQFPNYSSELNVNALLLGDSALYLCASSLGDRGMNTEAFFGQGTRLTVV.

In this sample, this clone turned up once. The chain couples TRBV7-8 to TRBJ2-7; 9 nucleotides align to TRBD1. The junction had 5 bases not matched to a gene; V was cut back by 3 bases and J by 5 bases. The CDR3 sequence is 14 residues long. Germline CDR1 is SGHVS and CDR2 is FQNEAQ. CDR3 DNA sequence: TGTGCCAGCAGCTTCGACCGGGACAGGGACGAGCAGTACTTC. Its protein product is CASSFDRDRDEQYF.

The chain is built from TRBV30 and TRBJ1-3, with TRBD1 identical over 7 bases. The CDR3 totals 15 residues. V lost 5 bases and J lost 1; bases outside the gene matches: 8. Germline CDR1 is GTSNPN and CDR2 is SVGIG (reference sequence). As DNA, the CDR3 is TGTGCCTGGGGGGACAGTAAATATTCTGGAAACACCATATATTTT. This sequence encodes CAWGDSKYSGNTIYF.

The CDR3 DNA follows: TGTGCCAGCAGCTTGGGAACAGGGCGCGGCTATGGCTACACCTTC. Amino acids: CASSLGTGRGYGYTF. This chain links TRBV5-6 with TRBJ1-2, with TRBD1 as a possible D gene (6 bases). Germline values: CDR1 SGHDT, CDR2 YYEEEE. Trimming left V 0 bases short and J 4 bases short, with 13 bases between. This CDR3 contains 15 residues.

This clone was recorded once. CDR3: CASSARTGLNTEAFF. In DNA form, the CDR3 reads TGTGCCAGCAGCGCTCGGACAGGGCTGAACACTGAAGCTTTCTTT. The gene calls are TRBV9 and TRBJ1-1; the match to TRBD1 covers 8 bases. The ends lost 3 bases at V and 0 bases at J; junction bases unmatched: 4. This CDR3 comprises 15 residues. Germline V gene data show CDR1 as SGDLS and CDR2 as YYNGEE. The full variable domain, in which reference TRBV9 and TRBJ1-1 provide the parts outside the CDR3, is DSGVTQTPKHLITATGQRVTLRCSPRSGDLSVYWYQQSLDQGLQFLIQYYNGEERAKGNILERFSAQQFPDLHSELNLSSLELGDSALYFCASSARTGLNTEAFFGQGTRLTVV.

The chain uses TRBV5-1 and TRBJ1-6; D ambiguous. The V gene's germline CDR1 is SGHRS and CDR2 YFSETQ. Trimming pared 0 bases from V and 3 bases from J, leaving 10 bases between. The CDR3 runs 16 residues. The CDR3 here is CASSLAGGNYNSPLHF. The CDR3 coding sequence is TGCGCCAGCAGCTTGGCCGGCGGCAACTATAATTCACCCCTCCACTTT.

V and J are TRBV6-5 and TRBJ1-1, with no clear D. Trimming shortened V by 0 bases and J by 3 bases, and 5 bases separated the two germline ends. There are 13 residues in the CDR3. Germline lookup yields CDR1 MNHEY and CDR2 SVGAGI. The CDR3 bases are TGTGCCAGCAGTTACTCGAAAGACACTGAAGCTTTCTTT. Translated: CASSYSKDTEAFF.

The chain couples TRBV5-1 to TRBJ2-1; possibly TRBD1 for D (5 bases). CDR1 and CDR2 from the germline V gene are SGHRS and YFSETQ. The CDR3 consists of 13 residues. Trimming stripped 5 bases from V and 5 bases from J, with 11 bases between. The CDR3 DNA follows: TGCGCCAGCAGGACAGCGAGAAACAATGAGCAGTTCTTC. Protein product: CASRTARNNEQFF. The whole variable domain, filled in from reference TRBV5-1 and TRBJ2-1, reads KAGVTQTPRYLIKTRGQQVTLSCSPISGHRSVSWYQQTPGQGLQFLFEYFSETQRNKGNFPGRFSGRQFSNSRSEMNVSTLELGDSALYLCASRTARNNEQFFGPGTRLTVL.